This entry features one TCR beta chain sequence. The data were obtained in a study of patients and donors after allogeneic stem cell transplantation. The ends lost 2 bases at V and 0 bases at J; junction bases unmatched: 12. CDR3 length: 20 residues. CDR1 is MRHNA, CDR2 SNTAGT, per germline. TCRdb re-called the RT-PCR reads with MiXCR, one entry per CDR3 protein. The sample has about 960,000 distinct CDR3 sequences, 15% to 20% seen once. Sequencing input: blood, either unsorted or a sorted T cell fraction (not recorded which). The clonotype comes from a human donor who was either an allogeneic HSCT recipient or a stem cell or donor lymphocyte infusion donor (not recorded which). It is not recorded whose cells these are; they may come from a transplant donor. The chain carries TRBV6-4 and TRBJ1-6; TRBD1 matches 8 bases. DNA for the CDR3: TGTGCCAGCAGTGACGAGACAGGGGTCTATGTGGCCTCCTATAATTCACCCCTCCACTTT. It encodes CASSDETGVYVASYNSPLHF.